This entry lists 10 T cell receptor beta chains sequenced from one sample in a study of identical twins. TCRdb processed the 5' RACE reads anew with MiXCR; each CDR3 protein has one entry. The sample holds under 800,000 distinct CDR3 sequences; 21% are singletons and the top ten take around 4.4%. These data were also reused for a study on T cells expressing NK-cell markers.

Sequencing was performed on PBMCs. These receptors came from a woman aged 18-29 years in good health.

The chain uses TRBV20-1 and TRBJ2-7, with D possibly TRBD2 on 5 matching bases. The V gene lost 5 bases and the J gene lost 2 bases, with 13 bases spanning the gap. There are 13 residues in the CDR3. Germline V lookup: CDR1 DFQATT, CDR2 SNEGSKA (reference sequence). CDR3 nucleotide sequence: TGCAGTGCTCAAGCGGTCTCTCCCTACGAGCAGTACTTC. It yields the protein CSAQAVSPYEQYF.

The chain carries TRBV10-2 and TRBJ1-6; D is ambiguous. The germline V gene encodes CDR1 WSHSY and CDR2 SAAADI. V was clipped by 8 bases and J by 0 bases, with 14 bases between them. The CDR3 runs 16 residues. The CDR3 DNA sequence: TGCGCCAGCCGGGAGAAGACCGTCTCCTATAATTCACCCCTCCACTTT. Translation: CASREKTVSYNSPLHF.

This clonotype occurred a few times. The chain combines TRBV6-1 with TRBJ2-3; D could derive from TRBD1 or TRBD2 (6 bases each). Germline-derived CDR1 and CDR2 are MNHNS and SASEGT. Trimming shortened V by 5 bases and J by 5 bases, and 17 bases separated the two germline ends. The CDR3 is 15 residues long. CDR3 coding DNA: TGTGCCAGCAGTCCCCCGGGGGCCCAAGGAGATACGCAGTATTTT. This translates into CASSPPGAQGDTQYF.

This clonotype occurred a few times. The chain carries TRBV29-1 and TRBJ2-7; a weak D match, TRBD1 (5 bases). The CDR3 runs to 11 residues. The V end was cut by 3 bases, the J end by 3 bases, with 6 bases between. Germline V gene sequence: CDR1 SQVTM, CDR2 ANQGSEA. The CDR3 here is CSVETDYEQYF. The CDR3 bases are TGCAGCGTTGAGACAGACTACGAGCAGTACTTC.

This chain joins TRBV5-1 and TRBJ2-3; D unresolved. This CDR3 contains 14 residues. Germline loops: CDR1 SGHRS, CDR2 YFSETQ. V was trimmed by 6 bases and J by 4 bases, leaving 15 bases between them. In DNA form, the CDR3 reads TGCGCCAGCACCTCCTCCTCGAGACCAGATACGCAGTATTTT. It yields the protein CASTSSSRPDTQYF.

The CDR3 is CSARQDRGNTF. The DNA of the CDR3 is TGCAGTGCCCGTCAGGACAGGGGAAACACCTTC. The chain combines TRBV20-1 with TRBJ1-2, with 9 bases matching TRBD1. V shed 6 bases, J shed 12 bases, and the junction held 8 bases outside the gene matches. The germline CDR1 and CDR2 sequences are DFQATT and SNEGSKA (reference sequence). There are 11 residues in the CDR3.

This clonotype is a singleton in its sample. The chain carries TRBV2 and TRBJ2-6; D remains ambiguous. This CDR3 is built from 15 residues. V was shortened by 3 bases and J by 0 bases, with 6 bases between the two germline ends. The V gene's germline CDR1 is SNHLY and CDR2 FYNNEI. Written as DNA, the CDR3 is TGTGCCAGCAGTGAGTACCTCTCTGGGGCCAACGTCCTGACTTTC. Its translation is CASSEYLSGANVLTF.

The chain uses TRBV9 and TRBJ2-1; a possible D gene is TRBD2 (6 bases). The CDR3 runs to 16 residues. The germline gives CDR1 SGDLS, CDR2 YYNGEE. Trimming took 5 bases from V and 2 from J, leaving 17 bases between them. CDR3 nucleotide sequence: TGTGCCAGCAGTCCCGGACGCGGGAAGACCTACAATGAGCAGTTCTTC. Encoded protein: CASSPGRGKTYNEQFF.

In the case of this clonotype: One end of the junction does not line up with germline, which may come from a read error. The chain combines TRBV7-9 with TRBJ2-3; 8 nucleotides match TRBD2. Germline values: CDR1 SEHNR, CDR2 FQNEAQ (reference sequence). The CDR3 length is 13 residues. The CDR3 bases are TGTGCCAGCAGCTGGACTAGCACAAATACGCAGTATTTT. Its translation is CASSWTSTNTQYF.

This clonotype was observed a few times. The chain is built from TRBV6-5 and TRBJ2-1, with D tentatively TRBD1 (6 bases). The length of the CDR3 is 12 residues. V lost 7 bases and J lost 7, with 11 bases in between. Germline V gene lookup returns CDR1 MNHEY and CDR2 SVGAGI. The CDR3 protein is CASTTQGNEQFF. The CDR3, as DNA: TGTGCCAGCACTACCCAGGGGAATGAGCAGTTCTTC.